Listed here are 27 T cell receptor beta chains from one sample, sequenced in a study of neurological immune-mediated disorders. TCRdb re-derived calls from the 5' RACE reads in MiXCR, one entry per CDR3 protein. The data hold tens of thousands of distinct CDR3 sequences, with under 20% observed a single time. Sequencing was done on a sample of PBMCs. The receptors stem from a woman aged 40 to 50 in good health.

This clonotype was seen at least ten times. This chain uses TRBV30 with TRBJ2-3; 7 bases are a match to TRBD1. The CDR3 is made up of 16 amino acids. The junction had 10 bases not matched to a gene; V was cut back by 3 bases and J by 1 base. Germline V gene data show CDR1 as GTSNPN and CDR2 as SVGIG (reference sequence). CDR3 nucleotides: TGTGCCTGGAGGCGGATCAGCACAGGGGGCACAGATACGCAGTATTTT. Translation: CAWRRISTGGTDTQYF.

V is TRBV27 and J is TRBJ2-5; unclear D gene. V was clipped by 5 bases and J by 1 base, with 14 bases between them. The CDR3 contains 15 residues. CDR1 and CDR2 (germline): MNHEY, SMNVEV (reference sequence). CDR3 DNA: TGTGCCAGCAGTCCCTGGATCTTACCCCAAGAGACCCAGTACTTC. Translated, it gives CASSPWILPQETQYF.

The gene calls are TRBV10-3 and TRBJ2-6; D gene uncertain. CDR1 ENHRY and CDR2 SYGVKD come from the germline V gene. V lost 8 bases to trimming and J lost 4 bases, with 9 bases between them. The CDR3 extends over 13 amino acids. CDR3 region: CAIGLLGANVLTF. The CDR3 DNA reads TGTGCCATCGGTCTTTTAGGGGCCAACGTCCTGACTTTC.

The table lists this clonotype with many counts. The rearrangement links TRBV7-2 to TRBJ2-1; perhaps TRBD1 as D (6 bases). This CDR3 has 15 residues. Between the trimmed V and J ends, which lost 1 base and 8 bases, there was a span of 15 bases. Germline values: CDR1 SGHTA, CDR2 FQGNSA. The chain's CDR3 is CASSLGGQGRDEQFF. Written as DNA, the CDR3 is TGTGCCAGCAGCTTAGGGGGGCAGGGCAGGGATGAGCAGTTCTTC.

This clonotype was recorded many times. CDR3 in amino acids: CASSSRGPGETQYF. The DNA for the CDR3 is TGTGCCAGCAGCTCCCGTGGGCCGGGAGAGACCCAGTACTTC. This chain connects TRBV7-2 to TRBJ2-5; D uncertain. The length of the CDR3 is 14 residues. V was cut by 4 bases and J by 4 bases, with 13 bases left in between. Germline-derived CDR1 and CDR2 are SGHTA and FQGNSA.

This clonotype was counted ten times or more. The chain combines TRBV5-1 with TRBJ2-1, with D possibly matching TRBD1 (6 bases). The germline V and J ends were trimmed by 0 bases and 0 bases, with 16 bases remaining between them. Germline CDR1 and CDR2: SGHRS and YFSETQ. CDR3 length equals 18 residues. The CDR3 here is CASSLAVSGVSSYNEQFF. For the CDR3, the DNA is TGCGCCAGCAGCTTGGCCGTGTCAGGGGTGAGCTCCTACAATGAGCAGTTCTTC.

This clonotype was recorded at least ten times. The chain recombines TRBV20-1 with TRBJ1-1; D unresolved. Germline V gives CDR1 DFQATT, CDR2 SNEGSKA (reference sequence). V was cut by 4 bases and J by 0 bases, with 12 bases left in between. CDR3 length: 14 amino acids. The CDR3 is CSAIRHIMNTEAFF. The DNA of the CDR3 is TGCAGTGCTATCCGACACATCATGAACACTGAAGCTTTCTTT.

The chain has TRBV12-3 or TRBV12-4 and TRBJ1-6; D not certain. CDR3 size: 18 residues. Trimming took off 3 bases at V and 4 bases at J, with 19 bases between the two ends. The CDR3 sequence is CASSLASALRGYNSPLHF. The CDR3 DNA follows: TGTGCCAGCAGTTTGGCATCTGCACTCCGGGGATATAATTCACCCCTCCACTTT.

On this clonotype itself: This may stem from a read error, because a much larger clone lies one nucleotide away. The chain employs TRBV12-3 or TRBV12-4 and TRBJ2-7, with D maybe TRBD1 (6 bases). V lost 5 bases and J 3 bases, leaving 17 bases between the germline ends. The length of the CDR3 is 15 residues. The CDR3 spells CASSPTGQSYYEQYF. The CDR3 DNA sequence: TGTGCCAGCAGTCCTACGGGACAATCGTACTACGAGCAGTACTTC.

This clonotype was seen only a few times. V is TRBV6-6 and J is TRBJ2-1, with TRBD1 matching over 8 bases. The germline V gene has CDR1 MNHNY and CDR2 SVGAGI (reference sequence). This CDR3 contains 14 residues. The V segment lost 6 bases and the J segment 9 bases; nucleotides outside the gene matches: 10. CDR3 region: CASSSGQGHFEQFF. CDR3 sequence (DNA): TGTGCCAGCAGCTCCGGACAGGGACATTTTGAGCAGTTCTTC.

This clonotype has ten or more counts. The rearrangement links TRBV28 to TRBJ1-1; D not resolved. CDR3 size: 14 residues. Trimming removed 5 bases at V and 6 bases at J, with 16 bases between. Germline V CDR1 and CDR2: MDHEN, SYDVKM. The CDR3 DNA sequence: TGTGCCAGCAGTCTTCTTAGGGAGCTGGCTGAAGCTTTCTTT. The encoded protein is CASSLLRELAEAFF.

This clonotype was recorded many times. The rearrangement joins TRBV20-1 to TRBJ2-7; 9 bases agree with TRBD2. Germline V gene data show CDR1 as DFQATT and CDR2 as SNEGSKA (reference sequence). The CDR3 sequence is 13 residues long. Losses at the gene ends were 0 bases for V and 9 bases for J; bases not matched to a gene: 6. The CDR3, as DNA: TGCAGTGCTAGAGATCGGCTAGCGGGGTTGCAGTACGTC. Protein: CSARDRLAGLQYV.

For this clonotype: A much larger clone is a single base away; this may be a read error. This sequence joins TRBV2 and TRBJ2-3; D remains unclear. CDR3 length equals 12 residues. Germline V lookup: CDR1 SNHLY, CDR2 FYNNEI. V was shortened by 4 bases and J by 7 bases, with 9 bases between the two germline ends. The DNA of the CDR3 is TGTGCCAGCAGTGTACGGGCACATACGCAGTATTTT. Translation gives CASSVRAHTQYF.

This clonotype has a handful of counts. The chain carries TRBV7-8 and TRBJ2-2; D is possibly TRBD2 (5 bases). V was trimmed by 1 base and J by 8 bases, leaving 11 bases between them. Germline CDR1 SGHVS, CDR2 FQNEAQ. This CDR3 has 14 amino acids. CDR3 nucleotides: TGTGCCAGCAGCTTAGTTGGACTCGGAGGGGAGCTGTTTTTT. Translation gives CASSLVGLGGELFF. Supplemented by reference TRBV7-8 and TRBJ2-2, the full variable domain reads GAGVSQSPRYKVAKRGQDVALRCDPISGHVSLFWYQQALGQGPEFLTYFQNEAQLDKSGLPSDRFFAERPEGSVSTLKIQRTQQEDSAVYLCASSLVGLGGELFFGEGSRLTVL.

This clonotype has more than one count but fewer than ten. The rearrangement uses TRBV6-5 and TRBJ2-5; TRBD2 is a possible D gene (6 bases). V dropped 7 bases and J dropped 5 bases, with 20 bases sitting between them. The CDR3 has 15 amino acids. CDR1 and CDR2 from the germline V gene are MNHEY and SVGAGI. The CDR3: CASTKLGGAGETQYF. The DNA for the CDR3 is TGTGCCAGCACTAAACTGGGAGGAGCAGGCGAGACCCAGTACTTC.

This clonotype was found many times. The V gene is TRBV20-1, the J gene TRBJ2-3; no clear D gene. Germline CDR1 and CDR2: DFQATT and SNEGSKA (reference sequence). The CDR3 runs 20 residues. V lost 1 base and J lost 1, with 27 bases in between. This CDR3 is CSARVDGLDRERVGTDTQYF. In DNA form, the CDR3 reads TGCAGTGCTAGAGTTGATGGGCTGGATCGTGAAAGGGTAGGCACAGATACGCAGTATTTT.

This clonotype was seen many times. The rearrangement links TRBV10-3 to TRBJ2-7; D remains unclear. CDR1 and CDR2 from the germline V gene are ENHRY and SYGVKD. Trimming cost V 5 bases and J 3 bases, with 11 bases left between them. The CDR3 has 13 amino acids. The CDR3 DNA reads TGTGCCATCAGTTCAGGAAAGGGCTACGAGCAGTACTTC. Amino acids: CAISSGKGYEQYF.

This clonotype was detected many times. V gene TRBV6-5 combines with J gene TRBJ1-1; D gene ambiguous. The ends were cut back, 6 bases at V and 1 base at J, with 18 bases in the middle. CDR3 size: 16 residues. Germline V lookup: CDR1 MNHEY, CDR2 SVGAGI. In DNA form, the CDR3 reads TGTGCCAGCAGGTCTTACCCAGAATCCAGGAACACTGAAGCTTTCTTT. Amino acids: CASRSYPESRNTEAFF.

This clonotype was recorded many times. This chain connects TRBV5-1 to TRBJ2-2, with TRBD2 matching 8 bases. Germline loops: CDR1 SGHRS, CDR2 YFSETQ. Trimming took 4 bases from V and 3 from J; bases not matched to a gene: 5. The CDR3 sequence is 15 residues long. CDR3 in DNA: TGCGCCAGCAGCCCGCAGACTAGCGACACCGGGGAGCTGTTTTTT. Protein: CASSPQTSDTGELFF.

This clonotype showed up many times. The chain links TRBV20-1 to TRBJ1-2; D ambiguous. Trimming took off 6 bases at V and 2 bases at J, with 22 bases between the two ends. Germline CDR1 and CDR2: DFQATT and SNEGSKA (reference sequence). The CDR3 covers 16 residues. CDR3: CSATDNRFTGNYGYTF. Written as DNA, the CDR3 is TGCAGTGCCACCGACAACCGGTTCACTGGCAACTATGGCTACACCTTC.

This clonotype has ten or more counts. The V call is TRBV6-6, the J call TRBJ2-5, with a weak D call TRBD1 (6 bases). Trimming removed 5 bases at V and 1 base at J, with 14 bases between. The CDR3 has 15 amino acids. Per germline, CDR1 MNHNY and CDR2 SVGAGI (reference sequence). DNA for the CDR3: TGTGCCAGCAGTCCACTTCGGACAGTCCAAGAGACCCAGTACTTC. Encoded protein: CASSPLRTVQETQYF.

This clonotype appeared many times. The chain combines TRBV5-1 with TRBJ2-2, with a weak D call TRBD2 (5 bases). With 4 bases removed from V and 6 bases from J, the gap between germline ends came to 16 bases. Germline CDR1 is SGHRS and CDR2 is YFSETQ. CDR3 length: 15 amino acids. This CDR3 is CASSGSSGAAGELFF. The CDR3 bases are TGCGCCAGCAGCGGCTCGAGCGGAGCTGCCGGGGAGCTGTTTTTT. Drawing the rest from reference TRBV5-1 and TRBJ2-2, the complete variable domain is KAGVTQTPRYLIKTRGQQVTLSCSPISGHRSVSWYQQTPGQGLQFLFEYFSETQRNKGNFPGRFSGRQFSNSRSEMNVSTLELGDSALYLCASSGSSGAAGELFFGEGSRLTVL.

This chain joins TRBV5-1 and TRBJ2-7; maybe TRBD2 (5 bases). The CDR3 is made up of 15 amino acids. The V gene's germline CDR1 is SGHRS and CDR2 YFSETQ. V gave up 6 bases and J gave up 6 bases, with 22 bases separating them. The CDR3: CASNPSSGPEGEQYF. In DNA, the CDR3 is TGCGCCAGCAACCCTTCGTCTGGGCCCGAGGGCGAGCAGTACTTC.

This clonotype was recorded many times. V and J are TRBV6-2 or TRBV6-3 and TRBJ2-2; 7 nucleotides line up with TRBD2. V lost 5 bases to trimming and J lost 4 bases; unmatched junction nucleotides: 10. The CDR3 extends over 16 amino acids. Germline lookup yields CDR1 MNHEY and CDR2 SVGEGT. CDR3 region: CASSGYEAGSTGELFF. DNA of the CDR3: TGTGCCAGCAGTGGATACGAAGCGGGGAGCACCGGGGAGCTGTTTTTT.

This clonotype was seen repeatedly, ten times or more. The chain employs TRBV3-1 and TRBJ1-1; maybe TRBD1 (6 bases). This CDR3 contains 15 residues. Germline CDR1 LGHDT, CDR2 YNNKEL (reference sequence). With 4 bases removed from V and 1 base from J, the gap between germline ends came to 13 bases. The CDR3 spells CASSLHSTGNTEAFF. CDR3 bases: TGTGCCAGCAGCCTCCACTCGACAGGGAACACTGAAGCTTTCTTT.

This clonotype was found many times. This chain links TRBV3-1 with TRBJ2-1; 9 nucleotides agree with TRBD1. The germline V gene has CDR1 LGHDT and CDR2 YNNKEL (reference sequence). Trimming at V came to 1 base and at J to 5 bases, leaving 6 bases not matched to a gene. CDR3 length: 16 residues. For the CDR3, the DNA is TGTGCCAGCAGCCAAGCGGGACAGGGTAGGAACAATGAGCAGTTCTTC. This encodes CASSQAGQGRNNEQFF.

This clonotype was seen at least ten times. The chain links TRBV28 to TRBJ2-5; TRBD1 agrees at 7 bases. CDR1 is MDHEN, CDR2 SYDVKM, per germline. The junction had 12 bases not matched to a gene; V was cut back by 3 bases and J by 5 bases. The CDR3 totals 16 residues. The CDR3 is CASSLTRYRGPETQYF. The DNA of the CDR3 is TGTGCCAGCAGTTTGACCCGGTACAGGGGTCCTGAGACCCAGTACTTC.